This entry describes one TCR beta chain. The target antigen is unknown. This sample was included in a study of OX40 agonist ivuxolimab in advanced cancers. Study background: Dosing consisted of intravenous ivuxolimab at 0.01 to 10 mg/kg every 2 weeks. Findings of the study overall: There were also nonresponders showing low normalized T-cell clonal expansion. At 0.1 to 3.0 mg/kg and by week 6, CD4+ and CD8+ T cells in the blood had expanded clonally.

CDR1 is SGHVS and CDR2 is FQNEAQ in the germline V gene. Trimming shortened V by 6 bases and J by 2 bases, and 20 bases separated the two germline ends. The CDR3 is 17 residues long. TCRdb keeps only in-frame clones here, not all; method: immunoSEQ multiplex PCR. In the table there are 60,000 to 65,000 clones, just under 85% of which are singletons. V gene TRBV7-8 combines with J gene TRBJ2-1; possibly TRBD2 for D (6 bases). The sample was CD4+ or CD8+ T cells sorted from blood, taken in a trial of the OX40 agonist ivuxolimab. This receptor was identified in an adult with an advanced solid tumor such as melanoma, head and neck, liver or kidney cancer. The CDR3 region is CASSYHLRERAYNEQFF. The CDR3 nucleotides read TGTGCCAGCAGTTATCATCTCCGGGAGCGAGCCTACAATGAGCAGTTCTTC.